The source of this T cell receptor beta chain is a study of early T cells in non-severe SARS-CoV-2 infection (dated by TCRdb to the early 2020s). Looking at the study overall: Because TCR sequencing relied on bulk RNA taken from unsorted whole blood, pairing of alpha and beta chains was not possible.

Set within a cohort of healthcare workers in London, UK, this nested case-control study involved weekly PCR testing of nasopharyngeal swabs along with blood sampling. Healthcare workers were recruited between 23 and 31 March 2020, during the week of the UK lockdown, and were followed weekly for up to about 15 weeks. General findings and caveats noted by the study authors: VDJdb matching was skewed toward anti-spike CD8 responses, so virus-specific expansions were likely underestimated and private and CD4 specificities were missed.

Libraries were constructed by 5' RACE. Reads for this sample came from a NextSeq 500. The TCR library protocol attached unique molecular identifiers to individual cDNA molecules to correct for sequencing error and PCR bias. TCR alpha and beta chains were both sequenced, and the abundances of alpha and beta sequences in each sample were closely correlated with each other. In the source study's methods: Decombinator V4 was used to annotate TCR sequences for V gene, J gene and CDR3. TCRs were defined as expanded if a significant change between any two time points was detected under a Poisson model with p below 0.0001. TCR abundances were normalised to the total number of TCRs sequenced in each sample and reported as counts per million. TRAV1-2 paired with TRAJ12, TRAJ20 or TRAJ33 defined MAIT TCRs, while TRAV10 paired with TRAJ18 defined iNKT TCRs. A search of VDJdb, accessed on 1 November 2021, was run for TCRs annotated to CMV, EBV and SARS-CoV-2, with TCRs annotated for multiple antigens excluded. The raw public data were reprocessed by TCRdb itself: fastp quality trimming at Q25, MiXCR clonotype calling, in-frame beta chains only. For every CDR3 protein sequence, its rows merge into one entry that carries the most common genes and DNA. The authors' filters were not applied to this entry. A total of more than 70,000 distinct CDR3 sequences appear in this sample, 12% of them only once. The ten largest clones represent around 7% of the sample.

This clonotype was seen only a few times. Its antigen has not been determined. Qualities for individual bases were not recorded, and no much larger clone is one base off. V loses 3 bases, J loses 4 bases, and the germline ends lie 8 bases apart. The CDR3, cysteine through phenylalanine, is 13 amino acids long. Only the CDR3 DNA is retained, 39 bases long and in frame from the first base. The sequencing sample was made of whole blood. The V and J segments used are TRBV12-3 or TRBV12-4 and TRBJ2-3, with TRBD1 perhaps the D gene, on 5 matching bases. The source of this sequence is an adult who was a healthcare worker with PCR-confirmed SARS-CoV-2 infection or an uninfected control (not recorded which). The CDR3 reads CASSFQGSDTQYF. Here is the DNA: TGTGCCAGCAGTTTTCAGGGTTCAGATACGCAGTATTTT.